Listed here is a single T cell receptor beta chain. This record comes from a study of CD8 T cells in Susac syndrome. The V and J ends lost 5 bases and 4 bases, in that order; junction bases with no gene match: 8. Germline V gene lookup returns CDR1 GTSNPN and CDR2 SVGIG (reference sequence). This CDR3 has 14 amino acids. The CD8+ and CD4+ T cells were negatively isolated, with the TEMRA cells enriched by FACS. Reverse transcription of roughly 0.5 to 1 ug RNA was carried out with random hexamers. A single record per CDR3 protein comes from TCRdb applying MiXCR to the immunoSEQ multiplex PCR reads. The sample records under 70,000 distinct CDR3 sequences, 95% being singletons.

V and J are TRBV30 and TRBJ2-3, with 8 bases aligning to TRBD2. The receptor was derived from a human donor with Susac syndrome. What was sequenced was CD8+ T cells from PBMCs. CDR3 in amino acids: CAWSGGGPPDTQYF. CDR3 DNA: TGTGCCTGGTCTGGCGGGGGGCCCCCAGATACGCAGTATTTT.